Listed below are T cell receptor beta chains from one sample, sequenced in a study of shared clonotypes between healthy human individuals. The assay was immunoSEQ multiplex PCR, and TCRdb's table has in-frame clones only and misses some. The sample includes more than 1,200,000 clones, approximately 98.5% of them seen just once. The sequencing input was naive CD4+ T cells sorted from blood. These TCRs come from a man between 25 and 39 years old in good health. The CDR3 runs from the conserved cysteine through the conserved F or W. The D gene is left open where the match is weak. Size is stated for part of the rows, as once, few or many counts, or as a class when the clone is expanded.

TRBV9,TRBJ2-3,-,-,CASSPLGRHFTDTQYF,TGTGCCAGCAGCCCTCTTGGTAGGCATTTCACAGATACGCAGTATTTT
TRBV28,TRBJ2-7,-,-,CASSLPHSVSLPYF,TGTGCCAGCAGTTTACCCCACAGTGTCTCCCTCCCGTACTTC
TRBV10-2,TRBJ2-1,-,once,CASIGTENEQFF,TGCGCCAGCATCGGGACGGAAAATGAGCAGTTCTTC
TRBV9,TRBJ1-2,-,-,CASSVSGRTPYGYTF,TGTGCCAGCAGCGTTTCAGGCAGAACACCTTATGGCTACACCTTC
TRBV5-1,TRBJ2-5,TRBD2,-,CASTTSGRFRREETQYF,TGCGCCAGTACGACTAGCGGGAGATTTAGACGTGAAGAGACCCAGTACTTC
TRBV2,TRBJ1-1,TRBD1,-,CARTGALTEAFF,TGTGCCAGAACAGGGGCGTTGACTGAAGCTTTCTTT
TRBV29-1,TRBJ2-5,-,-,CSVGGLQETQYF,TGCAGCGTTGGGGGGTTACAAGAGACCCAGTACTTC
TRBV11-2,TRBJ1-2,TRBD1,-,CASSLDRVNWKGYTF,TGTGCCAGCAGCCTGGACAGGGTCAATTGGAAGGGCTACACCTTC
TRBV7-2,TRBJ2-5,-,once,CASSLGPFGETQYF,TGTGCCAGCAGCTTGGGGCCCTTCGGGGAGACCCAGTACTTC
TRBV5-4,TRBJ2-2,-,-,CASSLKNTGELFF,TGTGCCAGCAGCTTGAAGAACACCGGGGAGCTGTTTTTT
TRBV19,TRBJ2-2,-,-,CASSIRTANTGELFF,TGTGCCAGTAGTATAAGGACTGCGAACACCGGGGAGCTGTTTTTT
TRBV5-6,TRBJ1-2,-,-,CASSLARGDGYTF,TGTGCCAGCAGCTTGGCCAGGGGAGATGGCTACACCTTC
TRBV5-5,TRBJ1-2,-,-,CASSLPGRNYGYTF,TGTGCCAGCAGCTTGCCAGGCCGAAACTATGGCTACACCTTC
TRBV5-1,TRBJ1-5,-,-,CASSPSGGLREPQHF,TGCGCCAGCAGCCCCTCGGGAGGGCTTAGGGAGCCCCAGCATTTT